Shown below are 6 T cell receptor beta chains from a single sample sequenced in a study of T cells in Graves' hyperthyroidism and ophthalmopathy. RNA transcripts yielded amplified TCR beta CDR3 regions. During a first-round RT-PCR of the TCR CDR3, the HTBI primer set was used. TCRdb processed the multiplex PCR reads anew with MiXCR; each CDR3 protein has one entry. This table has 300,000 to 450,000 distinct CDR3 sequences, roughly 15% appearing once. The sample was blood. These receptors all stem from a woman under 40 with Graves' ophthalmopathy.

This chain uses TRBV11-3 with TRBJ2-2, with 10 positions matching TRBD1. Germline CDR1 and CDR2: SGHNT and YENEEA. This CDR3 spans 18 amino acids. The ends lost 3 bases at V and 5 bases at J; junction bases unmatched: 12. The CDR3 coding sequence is TGTGCCAGCAGCTTTGTACGGGCCGGGACAGGGGATACCGGGGAGCTGTTTTTT. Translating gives CASSFVRAGTGDTGELFF.

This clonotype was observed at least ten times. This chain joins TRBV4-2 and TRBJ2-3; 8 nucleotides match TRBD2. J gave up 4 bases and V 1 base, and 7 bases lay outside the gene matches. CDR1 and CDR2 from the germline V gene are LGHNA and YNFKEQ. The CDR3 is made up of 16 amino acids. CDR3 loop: CASSQGSGGDADTQYF. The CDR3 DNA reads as TGTGCCAGCAGCCAAGGGAGCGGGGGTGATGCAGATACGCAGTATTTT.

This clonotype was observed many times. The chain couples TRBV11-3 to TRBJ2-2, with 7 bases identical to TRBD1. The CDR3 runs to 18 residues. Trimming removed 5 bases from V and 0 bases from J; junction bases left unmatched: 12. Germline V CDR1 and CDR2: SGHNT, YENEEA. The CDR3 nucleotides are TGTGCCAGCAGCCGTCCGTACAGGGGAATAACGAACACCGGGGAGCTGTTTTTT. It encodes CASSRPYRGITNTGELFF. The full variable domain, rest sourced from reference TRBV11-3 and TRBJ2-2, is EAGVVQSPRYKIIEKKQPVAFWCNPISGHNTLYWYLQNLGQGPELLIRYENEEAVDDSQLPKDRFSAERLKGVDSTLKIQPAELGDSAVYLCASSRPYRGITNTGELFFGEGSRLTVL.

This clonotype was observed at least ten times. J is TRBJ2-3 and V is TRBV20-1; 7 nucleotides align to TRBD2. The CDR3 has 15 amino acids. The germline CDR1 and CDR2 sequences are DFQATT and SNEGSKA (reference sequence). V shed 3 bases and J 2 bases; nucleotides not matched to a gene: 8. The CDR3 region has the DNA TGCAGTGCTAGGGCTGCGGGGGTTAACACAGATACGCAGTATTTT. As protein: CSARAAGVNTDTQYF.

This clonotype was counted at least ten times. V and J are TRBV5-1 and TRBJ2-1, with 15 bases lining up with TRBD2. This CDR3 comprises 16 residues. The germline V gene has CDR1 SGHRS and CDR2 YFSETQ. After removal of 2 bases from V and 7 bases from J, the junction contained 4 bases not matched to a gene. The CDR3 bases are TGCGCCAGCAGCTTAGGACTAGCGGGGGGGTGGAATGAGCAGTTCTTC. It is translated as CASSLGLAGGWNEQFF.

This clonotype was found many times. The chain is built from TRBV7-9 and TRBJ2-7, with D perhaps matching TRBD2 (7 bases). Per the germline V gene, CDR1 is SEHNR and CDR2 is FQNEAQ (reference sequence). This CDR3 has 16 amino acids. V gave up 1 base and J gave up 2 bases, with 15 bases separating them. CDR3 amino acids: CASSLVGGGRTYEQYF. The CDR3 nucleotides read TGTGCCAGCAGCTTAGTAGGGGGGGGCAGGACCTACGAGCAGTACTTC. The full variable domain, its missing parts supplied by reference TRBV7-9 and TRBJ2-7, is DTGVSQNPRHKITKRGQNVTFRCDPISEHNRLYWYRQTLGQGPEFLTYFQNEAQLEKSRLLSDRFSAERPKGSFSTLEIQRTEQGDSAMYLCASSLVGGGRTYEQYFGPGTRLTVT.